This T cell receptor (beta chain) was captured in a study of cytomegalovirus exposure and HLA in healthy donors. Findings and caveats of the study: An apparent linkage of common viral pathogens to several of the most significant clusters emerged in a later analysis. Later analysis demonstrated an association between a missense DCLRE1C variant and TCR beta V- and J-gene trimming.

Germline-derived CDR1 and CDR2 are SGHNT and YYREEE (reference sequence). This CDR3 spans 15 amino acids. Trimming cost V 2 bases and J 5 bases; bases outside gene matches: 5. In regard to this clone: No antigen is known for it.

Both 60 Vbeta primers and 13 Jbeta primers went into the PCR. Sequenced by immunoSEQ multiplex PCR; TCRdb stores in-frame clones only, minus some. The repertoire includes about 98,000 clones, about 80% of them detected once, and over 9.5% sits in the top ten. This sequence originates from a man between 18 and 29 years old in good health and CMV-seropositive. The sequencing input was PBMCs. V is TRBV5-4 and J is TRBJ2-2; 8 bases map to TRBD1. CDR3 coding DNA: TGTGCCAGCAGCTTTCAGGGGGCGGGGACCGGGGAGCTGTTTTTT. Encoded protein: CASSFQGAGTGELFF.